The rows below give T cell receptor beta chains drawn from one sample of a study of T cell changes during pregnancy in multiple sclerosis. Here immunoSEQ multiplex PCR was the method, and the copy in TCRdb shows in-frame clones only, minus some. Altogether 100,000 to 150,000 clones are present, about 94% being singletons, with the ten largest covering less than 7.5%. This sample comprised peripheral blood, obtained before pregnancy. These receptors originate from a female donor with multiple sclerosis, enrolled in a pregnancy study. CDR3s include the opening cysteine and the closing phenylalanine or tryptophan. Fields, in order: D gene, clone size, V gene, J gene, CDR3 DNA, CDR3 protein. The D gene is left open where the match is weak. The size of a clone is reported for some rows only, either as once, few or many, or as a class for expanded clones.

d_call: -
clone_size: once
v_call: TRBV7-2
j_call: TRBJ2-7
cdr3_nt: TGTGCCAGCAGCTACGAGCGGGTCGCCTACGAGCAGTACTTC
cdr3_aa: CASSYERVAYEQYF

d_call: -
clone_size: -
v_call: TRBV10-1
j_call: TRBJ1-5
cdr3_nt: TGCGCCAGCAGTGAGTCTCGGGTTGCGAGGCCCCAGCATTTT
cdr3_aa: CASSESRVARPQHF

d_call: -
clone_size: once
v_call: TRBV25-1
j_call: TRBJ1-5
cdr3_nt: TGTGCCAGCAGTGAAGGGGGCGGCATAGACAGGAGCAATCAGCCCCAGCATTTT
cdr3_aa: CASSEGGGIDRSNQPQHF

d_call: -
clone_size: -
v_call: TRBV30
j_call: TRBJ1-3
cdr3_nt: TGTGCCTCGGAAGGGGCCTACTCTGGAAACACCATATATTTT
cdr3_aa: CASEGAYSGNTIYF

d_call: -
clone_size: once
v_call: TRBV14
j_call: TRBJ2-5
cdr3_nt: TGTGCCAGCAGCCGAGAAACATTACAAGAGACCCAGTACTTC
cdr3_aa: CASSRETLQETQYF

d_call: TRBD2
clone_size: -
v_call: TRBV5-6
j_call: TRBJ2-3
cdr3_nt: TGTGCCAGCAGCTTGTACGGGACTAGCGGGGGGACAGATACGCAGTATTTT
cdr3_aa: CASSLYGTSGGTDTQYF

d_call: TRBD2
clone_size: -
v_call: TRBV5-1
j_call: TRBJ2-1
cdr3_nt: TGCGCCAGCAGCTCACCGGGACTAGCGGGAAATGAGCAGTTCTTC
cdr3_aa: CASSSPGLAGNEQFF

d_call: -
clone_size: -
v_call: TRBV11-3
j_call: TRBJ1-3
cdr3_nt: TGTGCCATCACGACCGGAGCCCCTGGATACACCATATATTTT
cdr3_aa: CAITTGAPGYTIYF

d_call: -
clone_size: -
v_call: TRBV5-1
j_call: TRBJ2-3
cdr3_nt: TGCGCCAGCAGTCCGCGGGGCCTCCTCACAGATACGCAGTATTTT
cdr3_aa: CASSPRGLLTDTQYF

d_call: TRBD2
clone_size: -
v_call: TRBV6-1
j_call: TRBJ2-1
cdr3_nt: TGTGCCAGCAGTGCACAACTAGCGGGGGGCTACAATGAGCAGTTCTTC
cdr3_aa: CASSAQLAGGYNEQFF

d_call: -
clone_size: -
v_call: TRBV19
j_call: TRBJ1-2
cdr3_nt: TGTGCCAGTAAGCTTCAAAGAGGGTCTTATGGCTACACCTTC
cdr3_aa: CASKLQRGSYGYTF

d_call: -
clone_size: -
v_call: TRBV7-2
j_call: TRBJ2-7
cdr3_nt: TGTGCCAGCAACCCCCGCGGGTTCGACGAGCAGTACTTC
cdr3_aa: CASNPRGFDEQYF

d_call: TRBD1
clone_size: -
v_call: TRBV15
j_call: TRBJ1-2
cdr3_nt: TGTGCCACCAGCCCAATCAGGGGGCGCCCCGCGTGGATGGTAGAGTCACACTATGGCTACACCTTC
cdr3_aa: CATSPIRGRPAWMVESHYGYTF

d_call: TRBD2
clone_size: -
v_call: TRBV2
j_call: TRBJ2-3
cdr3_nt: TGTGCCAGCAGTGTCGGTAGCGGGAGGCTCCCAGATACGCAGTATTTT
cdr3_aa: CASSVGSGRLPDTQYF

d_call: -
clone_size: -
v_call: TRBV9
j_call: TRBJ2-2
cdr3_nt: TGTGCCAGCAGCCTTGGAGGAGCTAGCACCGGGGAGCTGTTTTTT
cdr3_aa: CASSLGGASTGELFF

d_call: TRBD2
clone_size: -
v_call: TRBV5-4
j_call: TRBJ2-3
cdr3_nt: TGTGCCAGCAGCTTGGCTAGCGGGAGTACAGATACGCAGTATTTT
cdr3_aa: CASSLASGSTDTQYF

d_call: -
clone_size: -
v_call: TRBV5-1
j_call: TRBJ1-5
cdr3_nt: TGCGCCAGCAGCCCGGACAGTTCACAGAGTCAGCCCCAGCATTTT
cdr3_aa: CASSPDSSQSQPQHF